This T cell receptor (beta chain) appears in the sequencing data of a study of shared clonotypes between healthy human individuals. The data were produced by immunoSEQ multiplex PCR, yet TCRdb's version contains in-frame clones alone and is incomplete. The sample carries under 1,900,000 clones, roughly 98.5% recorded once. The TCR was taken from a man aged 30 to 39 in good health. Sequences were obtained from naive CD4+ T cells sorted from blood. Subset: CD45RA+ positively selected.

The CDR3 bases are TGTGCCAGCGGGAGGCGAAATCAGCCCCAGCATTTT. Amino acids: CASGRRNQPQHF. The chain recombines TRBV28 with TRBJ1-5; D gene unclear. The CDR3 is made up of 12 amino acids. V was pared by 8 bases and J by 4 bases, with 9 bases between. Germline-derived CDR1 and CDR2 are MDHEN and SYDVKM.